This T cell receptor beta chain came from a study of shared clonotypes between healthy human individuals (dated by TCRdb to 2020 to 2021). For the wider study: The cohort included a few men and a couple of women between 18 and 49 years of age. Between about 0.8 and 9 billion PBMCs per donor were obtained by leukapheresis. The study deeply sequenced blood TCR repertoires of five healthy adults to estimate repertoire size and the extent of clonotype sharing between individuals. To increase sequencing depth and limit assay-specific biases, TCR repertoire library preparation and sequencing were carried out by different laboratories using diverse techniques. Per donor, three plates each were used for CD4 naive and CD4 memory, two for CD8 naive, and one for CD8 memory. The study at large found these results: Higher generation probabilities were observed for clonotypes shared by all four sorted-subset donors than for non-shared clonotypes. The small number of donors limited the genetic and exposure-history diversity represented. Pairwise subsampling indicated that sequencing depth was expected to affect the degree of clonotype sharing among donors. Naive subsets generally had larger estimated clonotype richness than memory subsets did. About 5% of naive CD4, 3% to 4% of naive CD8, 2% to 2.5% of memory CD4, and about 0.4% of memory CD8 clonotypes were shared across a few donors. Sampling was restricted to blood, and TCR repertoires in tissues likely differ from the TCR repertoires found in blood. Incomplete sequencing was indicated by rarefaction of sorted-subset datasets, despite the large sequencing depth.

The CDR3 starts with the cysteine, ends with the phenylalanine, and has 15 residues. The read is trimmed to its CDR3 DNA, 45 bases read in frame from base 1. Looking up the germline V gene yields CDR1 SGHVS and CDR2 FQNEAQ. V gives up 5 bases and J gives up 6 bases, and the segment between their germline ends measures 20 bases. The donors were healthy, HIV-negative adults with no recently reported acute infections or vaccinations. Every donor was a Caucasian adult residing in Nashville, Tennessee, USA. CD4+ T cells were enriched by magnetic negative selection; naive cells were then positively selected on CD45RA, and the negative fraction formed the memory subset. Blood was collected by leukapheresis, and PBMCs were isolated by Ficoll-Histopaque density gradient centrifugation and then cryopreserved in liquid nitrogen vapor phase. Purity and quantity of every magnetically sorted T cell population were checked by analytical flow cytometry. From each sorted fraction, genomic DNA was isolated and quantified by UV absorbance on a Nanodrop 2000c.

TCR CDR3 regions were amplified from genomic DNA by multiplex PCR using the deep immunoSEQ assay. Extracted genomic DNA from each cell subset was spread evenly across all wells of several immunoSEQ 96-well plates, with each plate serving as a replicate. For sorted subsets, each replicate PCR was loaded with approximately 190 ng genomic DNA, equivalent to about 30,000 T cell genomes. Purified libraries were measured with a Qubit 3.0 fluorometer, size-checked on a Bioanalyzer 2100, and measured again with the KAPA Library Quantification kit. Every immunoSEQ 96-well plate was sequenced on a dedicated single-read 150-cycle Illumina NextSeq 550 flow cell. As for the authors' bioinformatics: Because only junctional sequences without quality scores were contained in the immunoSEQ output, filtering matching that applied to full-length reads could not be performed. To assign V/J genes and CDR3, sequences were annotated against IMGT germline references using PyIR, a Python wrapper for IgBLAST v1.9. Reads were removed for weak V/J assignments (E-value above 1e-6), missing CDR3, stop codons, out-of-frame junctions, or ambiguous translated residues. V3J clonotypes were defined as sequences sharing the same inferred V gene, J gene, and CDR3 amino acid sequence. To compute the percentage overlap between repertoires, the number of shared unique clonotypes was divided by the size of the smaller repertoire. Richness of each repertoire was evaluated using RTK rarefaction, the Chao1 estimator, and Recon v2.1 estimates of unobserved clonotypes. For all TCRbeta clonotypes obtained by the gDNA method from a handful of donors, generation probabilities were computed with OLGA. TCRdb limited this immuneACCESS table to in-frame rearrangements with V and J called. A share of clones is missing; checked studies link under half to unresolved V genes, and the rest is unexplained. That table gives V, J and clone size, and the DNA gave D and trimming. This sample comprises about 1.5 million clones, roughly 98% of them detected only once. Clones ranked in the top ten supply approximately 0.45% of the sample.

As regards this clone: This clone's antigen is unknown. No base quality information exists; no much larger clone differs at one position.

This receptor was taken from a man aged 25-45 years in good health. The sequenced sample was naive CD4+ T cells sorted from blood. Per the publication, the cell subset or site label means: CD45RA+ positively selected. The chain is encoded by TRBV7-8 joined to TRBJ2-7, with the D gene not clear enough to name. The CDR3 corresponds to CASSQPGSLLSEQYF. The DNA sequence is given as TGTGCCAGCAGCCAACCAGGCTCCCTCCTCTCCGAGCAGTACTTC.